This TCR beta chain derives from a study of Ad26.COV2.S vaccination and SARS-CoV-2 variants. Turning to the study itself: The vaccine Ad26.COV2.S was put into the muscle once, or twice with 56 days between.

In its sample, this clone was seen once. Its antigen is not identified. Whole-study findings and limits: Participants given vaccine showed non-spike TCR breadth similar to that of placebo recipients.

Sample treatment: roughly 18 received Ad26.COV2.S at low or high dose, single or two shots; roughly five received placebo; per-sample allocation not given. Sampling occurred on day 63 after the first vaccine or placebo injection. Using immunoSEQ multiplex PCR, the repertoire was profiled, and TCRdb retains in-frame clones only, with some absent. The sample yields 300,000 to 500,000 clones, 88% seen once. This TCR was sampled from a person between 18 and 59 years old who received the Ad26.COV2.S COVID-19 vaccine or a placebo. The sequences come from peripheral blood, collected in a trial of Ad26.COV2.S vaccine versus placebo.

This CDR3 is CASSLVSGTIYF. CDR3 DNA: TGTGCCAGCAGTTTAGTCTCGGGCACCATATATTTT. V gene TRBV12-3 or TRBV12-4 combines with J gene TRBJ1-3; D ambiguous. Trimming stripped 1 base from V and 9 bases from J, with 7 bases between. The CDR3 has 12 residues.